One sample yielded the 12 T cell receptor beta chains listed below, sequenced in a study of control samples from healthy donors and cancer patients. Measured with immunoSEQ multiplex PCR; TCRdb has only the in-frame clones, and not every one. This sample carries about 150,000 clones, around 94% of them seen once, and the ten largest clones take approximately 15%. Sequenced input: PBMCs. Receptors originate from a man aged 60-69 years with colorectal cancer.

V and J are TRBV7-6 and TRBJ2-7, with 7 positions matching TRBD2. V trimming: 3 bases; J trimming: 3 bases; junction bases outside the gene matches: 2. CDR3 length: 13 residues. Germline V gives CDR1 SGHVS, CDR2 FNYEAQ. The CDR3 region is CASSFAGVYEQYF. The CDR3 region has the DNA TGTGCCAGCAGCTTCGCGGGGGTCTACGAGCAGTACTTC.

The chain has TRBV28 and TRBJ1-4; D perhaps matches TRBD1 (6 bases). Trimming removed 6 bases at V and 4 bases at J, with 15 bases between. This CDR3 comprises 15 residues. The germline gives CDR1 MDHEN, CDR2 SYDVKM. Here the CDR3 DNA reads TGTGCCAGCAGCTCGGGAGGGGGAGATAATGAAAAACTGTTTTTT. As protein: CASSSGGGDNEKLFF.

The rearrangement uses TRBV9 and TRBJ2-5; D is unclear. CDR1 and CDR2 from the germline V gene are SGDLS and YYNGEE. The V end was cut by 2 bases, the J end by 1 base, with 15 bases between. This CDR3 has 16 amino acids. The CDR3 sequence is CASSVGLMGLQETQYF. The CDR3, as DNA: TGTGCCAGCAGCGTCGGATTAATGGGCCTCCAAGAGACCCAGTACTTC. The entire variable domain, with the rest obtained from reference TRBV9 and TRBJ2-5, is as follows: DSGVTQTPKHLITATGQRVTLRCSPRSGDLSVYWYQQSLDQGLQFLIQYYNGEERAKGNILERFSAQQFPDLHSELNLSSLELGDSALYFCASSVGLMGLQETQYFGPGTRLLVL.

CDR3 residues: CASSRDRGSYGYTF. DNA for the CDR3: TGTGCCAGCAGTAGGGACAGGGGAAGTTATGGCTACACCTTC. The V gene is TRBV6-2 or TRBV6-3, the J gene TRBJ1-2, with 10 bases matching TRBD1. CDR1 and CDR2 from the germline V gene are MNHEY and SVGEGT. V was clipped by 5 bases and J by 5 bases; unmatched bases: 5. The CDR3 spans 14 residues.

The chain links TRBV6-2 or TRBV6-3 to TRBJ2-4; no reliable D call. CDR1 MNHEY and CDR2 SVGEGT come from the germline V gene. The V gene lost 2 bases and the J gene lost 8 bases, with 25 bases spanning the gap. The CDR3 is made up of 18 amino acids. The CDR3: CASSYVLVAGRDRDIQYF. CDR3 nucleotides: TGTGCCAGCAGTTACGTGCTAGTGGCAGGCCGAGATAGGGACATTCAGTACTTC.

The chain has TRBV10-3 and TRBJ2-2; 8 bases fit TRBD1. The germline V gene has CDR1 ENHRY and CDR2 SYGVKD. The V segment lost 5 bases and the J segment 1 base; nucleotides outside the gene matches: 6. The CDR3 spans 16 residues. The CDR3, as DNA: TGTGCCATCAGTTCCTCCGGGACAGGGAACACCGGGGAGCTGTTTTTT. Translating gives CAISSSGTGNTGELFF.

The CDR3 sequence is CASSESGALTGNTIYF. CDR3 coding DNA: TGTGCCAGTAGTGAGTCGGGGGCCCTCACTGGAAACACCATATATTTT. The chain links TRBV19 to TRBJ1-3, with D maybe TRBD1 (6 bases). Germline V lookup: CDR1 LNHDA, CDR2 SQIVND (reference sequence). This CDR3 contains 16 residues. The germline V and J ends were trimmed by 5 bases and 2 bases, with 16 bases remaining between them.

The V and J genes are TRBV5-5 and TRBJ2-7; no firm D call. The CDR3 totals 15 residues. Germline CDR1 SGHKS, CDR2 YYEKEE (reference sequence). V lost 0 bases to trimming and J lost 5 bases, with 15 bases between them. As DNA, the CDR3 is TGTGCCAGCAGCTTGGAAGGCCGCTTTGCCGACGAGCAGTACTTC. Protein product: CASSLEGRFADEQYF.

The chain is built from TRBV19 and TRBJ1-2; D gene ambiguous. Looked up from germline, CDR1 is LNHDA and CDR2 is SQIVND (reference sequence). V was trimmed by 7 bases and J by 4 bases, leaving 16 bases between them. This CDR3 spans 14 amino acids. CDR3 DNA: TGTGCCAGTAAAGGAGGGCCCCTGATCTATGGCTACACCTTC. Encoded protein: CASKGGPLIYGYTF. The full variable domain, rest sourced from reference TRBV19 and TRBJ1-2, is DGGITQSPKYLFRKEGQNVTLSCEQNLNHDAMYWYRQDPGQGLRLIYYSQIVNDFQKGDIAEGYSVSREKKESFPLTVTSAQKNPTAFYLCASKGGPLIYGYTFGSGTRLTVV.

The CDR3 is CASTTNRVSRGYGYTF. The CDR3, as DNA: TGTGCCAGTACCACGAACCGGGTCTCCCGGGGCTATGGCTACACCTTC. The chain joins TRBV19 to TRBJ1-2; unclear D gene. V was shortened by 7 bases and J by 4 bases, with 22 bases between the two germline ends. Germline loops: CDR1 LNHDA, CDR2 SQIVND (reference sequence). This CDR3 has 16 residues.

The J gene is TRBJ1-3, the V gene TRBV9; 7 nucleotides match TRBD1. Germline assignment: CDR1 SGDLS and CDR2 YYNGEE. J was trimmed by 2 bases and V by 4 bases; bases with no gene match: 12. The length of the CDR3 is 17 residues. In nucleotides, the CDR3 is TGTGCCAGCAGCTTTGCTGGGGACAGCAAAACTGGAAACACCATATATTTT. Its translation: CASSFAGDSKTGNTIYF.

This rearrangement joins TRBV7-9 to TRBJ2-1; maybe TRBD2 (7 bases). CDR1 is SEHNR, CDR2 FQNEAQ, per germline (reference sequence). V was trimmed by 5 bases and J by 7 bases, leaving 9 bases between them. There are 12 residues in the CDR3. Written as DNA, the CDR3 is TGTGCCAGCAGCGGGAGGGGGAATGAGCAGTTCTTC. Its translation is CASSGRGNEQFF.